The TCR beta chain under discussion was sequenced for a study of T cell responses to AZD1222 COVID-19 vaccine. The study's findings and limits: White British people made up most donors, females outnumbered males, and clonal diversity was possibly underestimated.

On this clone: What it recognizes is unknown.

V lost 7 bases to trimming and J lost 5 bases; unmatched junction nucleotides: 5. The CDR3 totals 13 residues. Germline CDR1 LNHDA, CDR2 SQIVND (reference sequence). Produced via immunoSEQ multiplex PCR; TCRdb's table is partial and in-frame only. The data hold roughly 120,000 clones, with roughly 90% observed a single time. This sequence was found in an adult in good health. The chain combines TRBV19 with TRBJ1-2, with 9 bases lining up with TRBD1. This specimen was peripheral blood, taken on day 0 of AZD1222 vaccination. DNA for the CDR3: TGTGCCAGTACCCCGGGACAGGGATATGGCTACACCTTC. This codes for CASTPGQGYGYTF.